One sample yielded the 30 T cell receptor beta chains listed below, sequenced in a study of identifying expanded T cells in peripheral blood. Sequenced by immunoSEQ multiplex PCR; TCRdb stores in-frame clones only, minus some. The repertoire holds over 90,000 clones, with around 90% as singletons. Sequencing was carried out using blood. The origin of the receptors is a person aged 18 to 69 in good health.

The chain has TRBV6-4 and TRBJ1-4; TRBD1 is a possible D gene (5 bases). The V end lost 8 bases, the J end lost 8 bases, and 12 bases lay between the germline ends. The CDR3 runs 12 residues. The germline gives CDR1 MRHNA, CDR2 SNTAGT. The CDR3 coding sequence is TGTGCCAGCGCAGGGTTATGGGAAAAACTGTTTTTT. Protein product: CASAGLWEKLFF.

The chain recombines TRBV4-3 with TRBJ2-1, with 10 bases fitting TRBD1. Germline V gene sequence: CDR1 LGHNA, CDR2 YSLEER. The CDR3 spans 15 residues. Trimming removed 5 bases from V and 3 bases from J; junction bases left unmatched: 4. The DNA of the CDR3 is TGCGCCAGCAGCTCCCGGACAGGGGGCTACAATGAGCAGTTCTTC. Protein product: CASSSRTGGYNEQFF.

This rearrangement joins TRBV9 to TRBJ1-3; D is ambiguous. Per the germline V gene, CDR1 is SGDLS and CDR2 is YYNGEE. The V and J ends lost 4 bases and 0 bases respectively, with 11 bases between them. The length of the CDR3 is 15 residues. DNA of the CDR3: TGTGCCAGCAGCCAAGTCGCCAACTCTGGAAACACCATATATTTT. Translated, it gives CASSQVANSGNTIYF.

V and J are TRBV5-1 and TRBJ2-3; perhaps TRBD1 as D (6 bases). Trimming removed 5 bases at V and 6 bases at J, with 19 bases between. The CDR3 runs 15 residues. Germline CDR1 reads SGHRS; CDR2 reads YFSETQ. The CDR3: CASRTIQGLPDTQYF. CDR3 DNA sequence: TGCGCCAGCAGAACAATACAGGGTCTTCCCGATACGCAGTATTTT.

The chain is built from TRBV5-6 and TRBJ2-1; 9 positions agree with TRBD2. Germline-derived CDR1 and CDR2 are SGHDT and YYEEEE. The CDR3 is 12 amino acids. The V and J ends lost 2 bases and 15 bases, in that order; junction bases with no gene match: 6. The CDR3 is CASSFGAGGRFF. CDR3 nucleotides: TGTGCCAGCAGCTTTGGAGCGGGGGGCCGGTTCTTC. Variable domain in full (rest from reference TRBV5-6 and TRBJ2-1): DAGVTQSPTHLIKTRGQQVTLRCSPKSGHDTVSWYQQALGQGPQFIFQYYEEEERQRGNFPDRFSGHQFPNYSSELNVNALLLGDSALYLCASSFGAGGRFFGPGTRLTVL.

The chain links TRBV30 to TRBJ1-3, with unresolved D. The CDR3 extends over 15 amino acids. Germline CDR1 reads GTSNPN; CDR2 reads SVGIG (reference sequence). V was cut by 0 bases and J by 0 bases, with 9 bases left in between. As DNA, the CDR3 is TGTGCCTGGAGTGTAGGCCGGAGCTCTGGAAACACCATATATTTT. Its translation is CAWSVGRSSGNTIYF.

This chain links TRBV5-6 with TRBJ2-2, with D uncertain. CDR1 and CDR2 from the germline V gene are SGHDT and YYEEEE. The CDR3 is 13 residues long. The ends were cut back, 0 bases at V and 6 bases at J, with 6 bases in the middle. The CDR3 nucleotides are TGTGCCAGCAGCTTGGAGGTGGCCGGGGAGCTGTTTTTT. This encodes CASSLEVAGELFF.

The V gene is TRBV5-1, the J gene TRBJ2-1; 9 nucleotides match TRBD1. CDR1 and CDR2 from the germline V gene are SGHRS and YFSETQ. The length of the CDR3 is 17 residues. The V and J ends lost 4 bases and 7 bases, in that order; junction bases with no gene match: 15. The CDR3 DNA is TGCGCCAGCAGCCGAATCGCGGGACAGGGAAGATTTAATGAGCAGTTCTTC. Translated: CASSRIAGQGRFNEQFF.

J is TRBJ2-1 and V is TRBV6-1; D might be TRBD1 (5 bases). The CDR3 has 11 residues. The germline CDR1 and CDR2 sequences are MNHNS and SASEGT. V was trimmed by 11 bases and J by 4 bases, leaving 9 bases between them. The CDR3, as DNA: TGTGCCTGGGGCCGGTACAATGAGCAGTTCTTC. It encodes CAWGRYNEQFF.

The chain recombines TRBV4-1 with TRBJ2-3, with 9 bases fitting TRBD2. This CDR3 has 17 residues. The germline V gene encodes CDR1 MGHRA and CDR2 YSYEKL. Unmatched junction bases numbered 9, after V lost 4 bases and J lost 1 base. The CDR3 nucleotides read TGCGCCAGCAGCCCCCTCGGTAGCGGGGGACGCACAGATACGCAGTATTTT. The encoded protein is CASSPLGSGGRTDTQYF.

The rearrangement joins TRBV6-6 to TRBJ1-6; no clear D. V was trimmed by 7 bases and J by 8 bases, leaving 15 bases between them. The germline CDR1 and CDR2 sequences are MNHNY and SVGAGI (reference sequence). The CDR3 runs to 14 residues. CDR3 amino acids: CASTRGSVYSPLHF. CDR3 DNA sequence: TGTGCCAGCACCAGAGGGAGTGTTTATTCACCCCTCCACTTT.

The rearrangement joins TRBV2 to TRBJ1-5; D gene ambiguous. The CDR3 consists of 15 residues. The ends were cut back, 6 bases at V and 0 bases at J, with 12 bases in the middle. CDR1 and CDR2 (germline): SNHLY, FYNNEI. The chain's CDR3 is CASRPSGYSNQPQHF. As DNA, the CDR3 is TGTGCCAGCAGACCCTCGGGTTATAGCAATCAGCCCCAGCATTTT.

The rearrangement uses TRBV27 and TRBJ1-1, with 7 bases aligning to TRBD1. Per the germline V gene, CDR1 is MNHEY and CDR2 is SMNVEV (reference sequence). Trimming removed 5 bases from V and 0 bases from J; junction bases left unmatched: 9. The CDR3 is made up of 16 amino acids. Here the CDR3 DNA reads TGTGCCAGCAGTCCCGTGACAGGGATCATGAACACTGAAGCTTTCTTT. It yields the protein CASSPVTGIMNTEAFF.

The chain has TRBV6-5 and TRBJ2-5; 7 nucleotides line up with TRBD1. The CDR3 consists of 14 residues. Germline CDR1 reads MNHEY; CDR2 reads SVGAGI. The junction had 4 bases not matched to a gene; V was cut back by 2 bases and J by 4 bases. CDR3 protein: CASSYGRGRETQYF. Written as DNA, the CDR3 is TGTGCCAGCAGTTACGGCAGGGGGAGAGAGACCCAGTACTTC.

This chain links TRBV29-1 with TRBJ2-1; 11 bases match TRBD2. The CDR3 runs 17 residues. In germline, CDR1 is SQVTM, CDR2 ANQGSEA. Losses at the gene ends were 4 bases for V and 4 bases for J; bases not matched to a gene: 12. This CDR3 reads CSVGAPSRTSGYNEQFF. CDR3 nucleotide sequence: TGCAGCGTTGGGGCCCCGTCAAGGACTAGCGGGTACAATGAGCAGTTCTTC.

The rearrangement joins TRBV14 to TRBJ1-2, with D possibly TRBD1 on 6 matching bases. The CDR3 covers 15 residues. From germline, CDR1 is SGHDN and CDR2 FVKESK. The V end was cut by 5 bases, the J end by 7 bases, with 20 bases between. The CDR3 region is CASSVNRVAASGYTF. The CDR3 DNA is TGTGCCAGCAGCGTTAACAGGGTAGCGGCAAGTGGCTACACCTTC.

This clone was seen only once. The genes are TRBV5-1 and TRBJ1-1, with TRBD1 identical over 7 bases. The CDR3 spans 15 residues. After removal of 2 bases from V and 6 bases from J, the junction contained 10 bases not matched to a gene. CDR1 and CDR2 from the germline V gene are SGHRS and YFSETQ. The CDR3 sequence: CASSLTGTESPEAFF. CDR3 sequence (DNA): TGCGCCAGCAGCTTAACCGGGACAGAATCCCCTGAAGCTTTCTTT.

This chain links TRBV7-2 with TRBJ1-1, with D perhaps matching TRBD1 (6 bases). This CDR3 spans 14 amino acids. Germline-derived CDR1 and CDR2 are SGHTA and FQGNSA. V was shortened by 0 bases and J by 8 bases, with 13 bases between the two germline ends. CDR3: CASSLAGGQGEAFF. CDR3 in DNA: TGTGCCAGCAGCTTAGCGGGGGGGCAGGGGGAAGCTTTCTTT.

This clone was seen a single time. The rearrangement joins TRBV5-1 to TRBJ1-1; D is unresolved. Looked up from germline, CDR1 is SGHRS and CDR2 is YFSETQ. Trimming took 0 bases from V and 1 from J, leaving 7 bases between them. The CDR3 has 14 residues. The CDR3 spells CASSLVLQNTEAFF. The CDR3 coding sequence is TGCGCCAGCAGCTTGGTGTTACAGAACACTGAAGCTTTCTTT.

The chain employs TRBV21-1 and TRBJ1-3. TRBV21-1 is assigned pseudogene status. The CDR3 extends over 13 amino acids. The CDR3 DNA sequence: TGTGCCAGCAGCAAAGGACGGGGAAACACCATATATTTT. It encodes CASSKGRGNTIYF.

The rearrangement links TRBV7-2 to TRBJ2-3; possibly TRBD2 for D (6 bases). CDR3 length equals 15 residues. The V end lost 3 bases, the J end lost 0 bases, and 10 bases lay between the germline ends. Germline V gives CDR1 SGHTA, CDR2 FQGNSA. This chain's CDR3 is CASSLASVSTDTQYF. The DNA of the CDR3 is TGTGCCAGCAGCTTGGCTAGCGTTAGCACAGATACGCAGTATTTT.

Concerning this clone: Additional DNA sequences in this sample encode the identical CDR3. This rearrangement joins TRBV4-3 to TRBJ2-5; 9 nucleotides line up with TRBD2. The germline gives CDR1 LGHNA, CDR2 YSLEER. The CDR3 runs to 16 residues. With V trimmed by 4 bases and J by 2 bases, 8 bases remained unmatched. CDR3: CASSLRASGIQETQYF. The CDR3 region has the DNA TGCGCCAGCAGCCTACGGGCTAGCGGGATACAAGAGACCCAGTACTTC.

This rearrangement joins TRBV27 to TRBJ1-3; 8 positions match TRBD1. The germline gives CDR1 MNHEY, CDR2 SMNVEV (reference sequence). CDR3 length: 15 amino acids. The V and J ends lost 6 bases and 0 bases, in that order; junction bases with no gene match: 4. The CDR3 DNA is TGTGCCAGCAGCCGGACAGGGCACTCTGGAAACACCATATATTTT. Encoded protein: CASSRTGHSGNTIYF.

The rearrangement uses TRBV29-1 and TRBJ2-3, with D possibly TRBD2 on 5 matching bases. V was trimmed by 5 bases and J by 0 bases, leaving 15 bases between them. Germline-derived CDR1 and CDR2 are SQVTM and ANQGSEA. This CDR3 has 15 amino acids. This chain's CDR3 is CSVFRGSTSTDTQYF. The CDR3 region has the DNA TGCAGCGTTTTTAGAGGGAGCACTAGCACAGATACGCAGTATTTT.

The chain carries TRBV29-1 and TRBJ2-7; D might be TRBD1 or TRBD2, each matching 5 bases. V was cut by 4 bases and J by 2 bases, with 9 bases left in between. The CDR3 loop spans 12 amino acids. In germline, CDR1 is SQVTM, CDR2 ANQGSEA. The CDR3, as DNA: TGCAGCGTTGTGGGACGGACCTACGAGCAGTACTTC. Translation: CSVVGRTYEQYF.

This rearrangement joins TRBV14 to TRBJ1-3; TRBD1 matches 8 bases. The germline CDR1 and CDR2 sequences are SGHDN and FVKESK. The CDR3 length is 15 residues. The junction had 5 bases not matched to a gene; V was cut back by 5 bases and J by 2 bases. The CDR3 sequence: CASSVGTGAGNTIYF. The CDR3 DNA follows: TGTGCCAGCAGCGTAGGGACAGGCGCTGGAAACACCATATATTTT.

V gene TRBV4-3 combines with J gene TRBJ1-1, with 12 bases that match TRBD1. The CDR3 extends over 17 amino acids. V gave up 7 bases and J gave up 2 bases; unmatched junction bases: 11. The germline V gene encodes CDR1 LGHNA and CDR2 YSLEER. CDR3 in DNA: TGCGCCAGCACCCCGGGGGCAGGGACAGGGGGCAACACTGAAGCTTTCTTT. It codes for CASTPGAGTGGNTEAFF.

This clone was observed once. The germline gene is not matched at one end of the junction; a read error may be the cause. This chain connects TRBV9 to TRBJ1-2; TRBD1 agrees at 8 bases. Germline assignment: CDR1 SGDLS and CDR2 YYNGEE. The CDR3 spans 14 residues. CDR3 sequence reads: CASTVGQGAGGYTF. The CDR3 DNA is TGTGCCAGCACCGTAGGGCAGGGGGCGGGTGGCTACACCTTC.

This sequence joins TRBV30 and TRBJ2-7; perhaps D is TRBD1 or TRBD2 (5 bases each). V lost 2 bases to trimming and J lost 0 bases, with 26 bases between them. This CDR3 comprises 19 residues. Germline-derived CDR1 and CDR2 are GTSNPN and SVGIG (reference sequence). CDR3: CAWSSSYRDPRSSSYEQYF. The DNA of the CDR3 is TGTGCCTGGAGTTCCTCCTACCGGGACCCGCGATCGAGCTCCTACGAGCAGTACTTC.

The V gene is TRBV7-2, the J gene TRBJ2-5; D uncertain. The CDR3 sequence is 14 residues long. Trimming took 5 bases from V and 2 from J, leaving 12 bases between them. Germline CDR1 reads SGHTA; CDR2 reads FQGNSA. CDR3 region: CASSMTGFQETQYF. CDR3 nucleotide sequence: TGTGCCAGCAGCATGACGGGTTTTCAAGAGACCCAGTACTTC.